This T cell receptor (beta chain) was identified in a study of blood T cell repertoires in COVID-19. Authors' data handling: Nucleated cell counts were estimated from reference gene primer amplification. Profiling relied on immunoSEQ multiplex PCR, and the TCRdb table lists in-frame clones only, not all of them. V and J calls and clone size are those listed in that table; D and trimming were worked out from the DNA. The sample includes about 150,000 clones, approximately 80% of them seen just once. Germline V gives CDR1 PRHDT, CDR2 FYEKMQ (reference sequence). CDR3 size: 17 residues. J was trimmed by 4 bases and V by 1 base; bases with no gene match: 7.

The V gene is TRBV13, the J gene TRBJ2-3; 11 nucleotides match TRBD2. This receptor was taken from a man aged 55 to 70 with acute or convalescent COVID-19. The sequencing sample was made of peripheral blood. CDR3 coding DNA: TGTGCCAGCAGCTTAGTGACTAGCGGGGTTTTGGCAGATACGCAGTATTTT. This encodes CASSLVTSGVLADTQYF.